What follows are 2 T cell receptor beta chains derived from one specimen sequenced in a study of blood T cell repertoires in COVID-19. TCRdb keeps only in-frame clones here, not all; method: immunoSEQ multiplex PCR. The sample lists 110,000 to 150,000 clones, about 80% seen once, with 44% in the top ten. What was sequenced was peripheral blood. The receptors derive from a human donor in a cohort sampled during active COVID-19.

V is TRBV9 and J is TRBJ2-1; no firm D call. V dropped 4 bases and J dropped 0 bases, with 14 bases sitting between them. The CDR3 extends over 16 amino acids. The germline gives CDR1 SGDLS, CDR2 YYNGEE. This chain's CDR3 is CASSPGGTPSYNEQFF. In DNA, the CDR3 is TGTGCCAGCAGCCCCGGCGGCACGCCCTCCTACAATGAGCAGTTCTTC.

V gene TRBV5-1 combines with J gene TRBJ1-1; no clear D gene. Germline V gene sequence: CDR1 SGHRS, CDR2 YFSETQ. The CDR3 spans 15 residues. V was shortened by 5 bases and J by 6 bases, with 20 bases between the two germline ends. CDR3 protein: CASRENGGQLPEAFF. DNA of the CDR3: TGCGCCAGCAGGGAGAATGGTGGCCAATTACCTGAAGCTTTCTTT.